This T cell receptor beta chain was found in a study of T cells expressing NK-cell markers. Whole-study context: TCR beta repertoires came from sorted CD3+CD56+NKG2C+, CD3+CD56+NKG2C- and CD3+CD56-NKG2C+ T cells.

Study-wide results and limits: For six donors, the dominant NKG2C+ clonotypes made up about 1.0-7.5% of their CD8+ T cells. Unclear, still, was the HCMV specificity of the expanded NKG2C+ T cell clones.

UMI-tagged 5'RACE template switching yielded the TCR beta cDNA. TCRdb re-called the 5' RACE reads; every CDR3 protein appears as one record, without DNA. The ten most abundant clones cover over 1.1% of a sample with a few hundred thousand distinct CDR3 sequences. CDR3 length equals 11 residues. Germline V lookup: CDR1 SGHDN, CDR2 FVKESK. Comments on this clonotype: Its antigen is not known.

The sequence was obtained from a woman in her forties or fifties in good health. The sample was blood T cells: a sorted CD56 or NKG2C T cell subset, CD4+ or CD8+ T cells, or bulk PBMC T cells (not recorded which). The V and J genes are TRBV14 and TRBJ2-1. The CDR3 sequence is CASSQGANEFF.